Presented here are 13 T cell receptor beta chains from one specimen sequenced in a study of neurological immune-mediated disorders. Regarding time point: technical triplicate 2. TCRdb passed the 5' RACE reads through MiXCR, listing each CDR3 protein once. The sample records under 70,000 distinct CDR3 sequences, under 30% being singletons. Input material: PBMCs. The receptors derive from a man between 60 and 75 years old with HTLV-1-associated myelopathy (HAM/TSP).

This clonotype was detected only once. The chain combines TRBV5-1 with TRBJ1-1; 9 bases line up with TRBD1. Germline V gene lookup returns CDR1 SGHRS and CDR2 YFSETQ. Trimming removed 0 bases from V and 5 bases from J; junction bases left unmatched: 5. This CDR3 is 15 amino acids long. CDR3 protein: CASSLEGTGWTEAFF. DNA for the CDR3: TGCGCCAGCAGCTTGGAGGGGACAGGGTGGACTGAAGCTTTCTTT. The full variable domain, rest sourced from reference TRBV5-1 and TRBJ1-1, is KAGVTQTPRYLIKTRGQQVTLSCSPISGHRSVSWYQQTPGQGLQFLFEYFSETQRNKGNFPGRFSGRQFSNSRSEMNVSTLELGDSALYLCASSLEGTGWTEAFFGQGTRLTVV.

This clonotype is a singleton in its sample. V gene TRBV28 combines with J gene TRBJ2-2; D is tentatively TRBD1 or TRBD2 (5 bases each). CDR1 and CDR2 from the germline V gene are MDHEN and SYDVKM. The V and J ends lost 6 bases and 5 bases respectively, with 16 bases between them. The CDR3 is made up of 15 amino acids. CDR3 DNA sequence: TGTGCCAGCAGACAACCCGGGACGGTGACCGGGGAGCTGTTTTTT. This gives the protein CASRQPGTVTGELFF.

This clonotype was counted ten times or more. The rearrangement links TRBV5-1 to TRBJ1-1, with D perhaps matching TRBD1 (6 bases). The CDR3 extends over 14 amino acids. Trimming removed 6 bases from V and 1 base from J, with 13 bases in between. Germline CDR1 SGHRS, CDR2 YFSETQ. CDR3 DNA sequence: TGCGCCAGCACTGTTTCACAGGGGAACACTGAAGCTTTCTTT. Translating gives CASTVSQGNTEAFF.

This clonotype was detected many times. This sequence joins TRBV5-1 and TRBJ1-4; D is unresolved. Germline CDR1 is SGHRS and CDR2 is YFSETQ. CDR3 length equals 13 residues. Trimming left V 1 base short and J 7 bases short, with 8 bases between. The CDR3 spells CASSLSPGEKLFF. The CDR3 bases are TGCGCCAGCAGCTTGTCGCCTGGTGAAAAACTGTTTTTT. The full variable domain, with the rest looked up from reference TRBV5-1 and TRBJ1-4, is KAGVTQTPRYLIKTRGQQVTLSCSPISGHRSVSWYQQTPGQGLQFLFEYFSETQRNKGNFPGRFSGRQFSNSRSEMNVSTLELGDSALYLCASSLSPGEKLFFGSGTQLSVL.

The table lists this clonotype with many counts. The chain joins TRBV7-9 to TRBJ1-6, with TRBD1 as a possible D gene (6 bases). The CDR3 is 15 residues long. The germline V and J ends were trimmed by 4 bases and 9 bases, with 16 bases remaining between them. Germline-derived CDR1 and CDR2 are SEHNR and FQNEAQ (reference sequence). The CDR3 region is CASSSTGTSISPLHF. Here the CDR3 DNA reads TGTGCCAGCAGCTCCACCGGGACAAGTATTTCACCCCTCCACTTT.

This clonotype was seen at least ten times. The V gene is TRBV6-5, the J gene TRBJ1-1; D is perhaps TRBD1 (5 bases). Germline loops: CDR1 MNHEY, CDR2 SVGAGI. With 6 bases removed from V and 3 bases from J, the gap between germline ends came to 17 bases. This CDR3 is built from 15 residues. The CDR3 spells CASSLTGPQDTEAFF. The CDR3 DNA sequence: TGTGCCAGCAGCTTGACGGGGCCTCAGGACACTGAAGCTTTCTTT.

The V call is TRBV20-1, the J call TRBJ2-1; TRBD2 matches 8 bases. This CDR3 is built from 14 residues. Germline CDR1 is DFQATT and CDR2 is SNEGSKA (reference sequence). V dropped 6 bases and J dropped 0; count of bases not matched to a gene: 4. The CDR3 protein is CSAKRESSYNEQFF. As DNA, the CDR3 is TGCAGTGCAAAGCGGGAGAGCTCCTACAATGAGCAGTTCTTC.

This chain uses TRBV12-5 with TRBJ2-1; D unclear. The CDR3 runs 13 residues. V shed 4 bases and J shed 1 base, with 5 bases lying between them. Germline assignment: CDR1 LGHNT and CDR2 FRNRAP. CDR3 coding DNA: TGTGCTAGTGGTTCTGTTTCCTACAATGAGCAGTTCTTC. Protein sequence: CASGSVSYNEQFF.

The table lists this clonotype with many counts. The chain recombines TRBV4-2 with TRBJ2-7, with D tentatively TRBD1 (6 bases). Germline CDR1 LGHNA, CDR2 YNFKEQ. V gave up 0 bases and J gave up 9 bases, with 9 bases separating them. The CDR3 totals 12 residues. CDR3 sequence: CASSQDQGRQYF. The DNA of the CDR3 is TGTGCCAGCAGCCAAGATCAGGGGCGGCAGTACTTC.

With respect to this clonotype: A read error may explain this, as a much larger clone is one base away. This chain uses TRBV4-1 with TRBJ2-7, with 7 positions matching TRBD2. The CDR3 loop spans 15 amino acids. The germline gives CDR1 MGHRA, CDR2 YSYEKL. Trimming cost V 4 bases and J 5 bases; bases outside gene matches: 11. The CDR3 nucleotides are TGCGCCAGCAGCCCGCTTATCGGGAGGTTTAACGAGCAGTACTTC. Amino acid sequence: CASSPLIGRFNEQYF.

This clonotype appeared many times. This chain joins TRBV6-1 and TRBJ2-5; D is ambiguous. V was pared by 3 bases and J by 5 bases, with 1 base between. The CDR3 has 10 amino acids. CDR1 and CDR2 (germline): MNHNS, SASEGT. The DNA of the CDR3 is TGTGCCAGCAGTGAGGAGACCCAGTACTTC. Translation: CASSEETQYF.

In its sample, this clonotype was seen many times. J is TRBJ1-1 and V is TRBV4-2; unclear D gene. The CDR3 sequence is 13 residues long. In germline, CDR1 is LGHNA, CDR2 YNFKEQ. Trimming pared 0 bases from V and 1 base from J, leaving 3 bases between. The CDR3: CASSQETNTEAFF. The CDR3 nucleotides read TGTGCCAGCAGCCAAGAAACGAACACTGAAGCTTTCTTT.

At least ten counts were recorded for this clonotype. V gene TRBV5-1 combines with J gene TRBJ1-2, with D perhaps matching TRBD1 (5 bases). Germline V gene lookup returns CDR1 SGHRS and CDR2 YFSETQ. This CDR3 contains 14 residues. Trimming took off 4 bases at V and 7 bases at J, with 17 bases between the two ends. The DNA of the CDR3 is TGCGCCAGCAGCCACCCCCAGGGCAAAGGTGGCTACACCTTC. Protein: CASSHPQGKGGYTF.